The subject of this entry is one T cell receptor (beta chain). The CDR3 has 15 residues. The V gene end was trimmed by 2 bases and the J gene end by 1 base; junction bases not matched to a gene: 4. Germline assignment: CDR1 LGHDT and CDR2 YNNKEL (reference sequence). This specimen belongs to a study of blood T cell repertoires in COVID-19. Across the whole study: COVID-19 samples from acute and convalescent phases originated in the United States, Italy and Spain.

The authors' processing: Estimates of nucleated cell counts were drawn from the amplification of reference gene primers. Profiled with immunoSEQ multiplex PCR; TCRdb holds only in-frame clones, not every one. Clone size and V and J calls were adopted from that table, with D and trimming inferred from the DNA. The data contain approximately 210,000 clones, approximately 80% of them singletons. This receptor was taken from a man aged 25 to 40 with acute COVID-19. The sequenced sample consisted of PBMCs or T cells enriched from blood (not recorded which). The chain carries TRBV3-1 (or the pseudogene TRBV3-2) and TRBJ2-5; 7 bases are shared with TRBD1. In nucleotides, the CDR3 is TGTGCCAGCAGCCAACTGGGGACAGTCCAAGAGACCCAGTACTTC. Protein product: CASSQLGTVQETQYF.